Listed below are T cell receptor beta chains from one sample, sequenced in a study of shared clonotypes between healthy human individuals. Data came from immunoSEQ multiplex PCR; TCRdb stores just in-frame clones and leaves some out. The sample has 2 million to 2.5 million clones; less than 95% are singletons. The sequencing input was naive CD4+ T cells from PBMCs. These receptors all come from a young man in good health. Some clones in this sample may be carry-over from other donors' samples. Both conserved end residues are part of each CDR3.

CDR3aa: CASRIRTSASIDTQYF; j_gene: TRBJ2-3; v_gene: TRBV7-3
CDR3aa: CAWSPGEGYYEQYF; j_gene: TRBJ2-7; v_gene: TRBV30
CDR3aa: CASSLRLGSINEQFF; j_gene: TRBJ2-1; v_gene: TRBV5-1
CDR3aa: CASSLDPRANTEAFF; j_gene: TRBJ1-1; v_gene: TRBV28
CDR3aa: CASSYWTGVTGELFF; j_gene: TRBJ2-2; v_gene: TRBV27
CDR3aa: CATGRRASGEQYF; j_gene: TRBJ2-7; v_gene: TRBV6-6
CDR3aa: CASSILRPAGTYGYTF; j_gene: TRBJ1-2; v_gene: TRBV19
CDR3aa: CASSPPTGTGSGYTF; j_gene: TRBJ1-2; v_gene: TRBV5-6
CDR3aa: CASSLERGRDGGYTF; j_gene: TRBJ1-2; v_gene: TRBV28
CDR3aa: CASSVSSGSGQNEQFF; j_gene: TRBJ2-1; v_gene: TRBV9
CDR3aa: CASSSAPGRTLIVAFF; j_gene: TRBJ1-1; v_gene: TRBV28
CDR3aa: CASRGGGQVYNEQFF; j_gene: TRBJ2-1; v_gene: TRBV5-4
CDR3aa: CASSLMDLSDEQFF; j_gene: TRBJ2-1; v_gene: TRBV7-3
CDR3aa: CASSSRQGPTIGELFF; j_gene: TRBJ2-2; v_gene: TRBV7-2
CDR3aa: CASSQDLGRGWAQYF; j_gene: TRBJ2-5; v_gene: TRBV4-3
CDR3aa: CASTDPSGIYEQYF; j_gene: TRBJ2-7; v_gene: TRBV7-3
CDR3aa: CASSFGTGSEKLFF; j_gene: TRBJ1-4; v_gene: TRBV5-1
CDR3aa: CSVAGQANTEAFF; j_gene: TRBJ1-1; v_gene: TRBV29-1
CDR3aa: CASTRGPSGVQETQYF; j_gene: TRBJ2-5; v_gene: TRBV5-4
CDR3aa: CASSLRGSRGTEAFF; j_gene: TRBJ1-1; v_gene: TRBV5-6
CDR3aa: CASSWSRDRAGANVLTF; j_gene: TRBJ2-6; v_gene: TRBV5-4
CDR3aa: CASVQGVSQPQHF; j_gene: TRBJ1-5; v_gene: TRBV28
CDR3aa: CASSPTLSTDTQYF; j_gene: TRBJ2-3; v_gene: TRBV18
CDR3aa: CASSVASGYYNEQFF; j_gene: TRBJ2-1; v_gene: TRBV9
CDR3aa: CASRLAGGTDTQYF; j_gene: TRBJ2-3; v_gene: TRBV28
CDR3aa: CASSALQGAYGYTF; j_gene: TRBJ1-2; v_gene: TRBV9
CDR3aa: CASSWAGGTANTEAFF; j_gene: TRBJ1-1; v_gene: TRBV5-5
CDR3aa: CASAPVYTDTQYF; j_gene: TRBJ2-3; v_gene: TRBV5-8
CDR3aa: CASSSGLAGEAETQYF; j_gene: TRBJ2-5; v_gene: TRBV7-6
CDR3aa: CASSFLGGQSSYEQYF; j_gene: TRBJ2-7; v_gene: TRBV5-6
CDR3aa: CASSVVHTSEAFF; j_gene: TRBJ1-1; v_gene: TRBV5-8
CDR3aa: CASSSPGQGYTEAFF; j_gene: TRBJ1-1; v_gene: TRBV19
CDR3aa: CASKSTEYEQYF; j_gene: TRBJ2-7; v_gene: TRBV6-5
CDR3aa: CASSRAFATNEKLFF; j_gene: TRBJ1-4; v_gene: TRBV11-1